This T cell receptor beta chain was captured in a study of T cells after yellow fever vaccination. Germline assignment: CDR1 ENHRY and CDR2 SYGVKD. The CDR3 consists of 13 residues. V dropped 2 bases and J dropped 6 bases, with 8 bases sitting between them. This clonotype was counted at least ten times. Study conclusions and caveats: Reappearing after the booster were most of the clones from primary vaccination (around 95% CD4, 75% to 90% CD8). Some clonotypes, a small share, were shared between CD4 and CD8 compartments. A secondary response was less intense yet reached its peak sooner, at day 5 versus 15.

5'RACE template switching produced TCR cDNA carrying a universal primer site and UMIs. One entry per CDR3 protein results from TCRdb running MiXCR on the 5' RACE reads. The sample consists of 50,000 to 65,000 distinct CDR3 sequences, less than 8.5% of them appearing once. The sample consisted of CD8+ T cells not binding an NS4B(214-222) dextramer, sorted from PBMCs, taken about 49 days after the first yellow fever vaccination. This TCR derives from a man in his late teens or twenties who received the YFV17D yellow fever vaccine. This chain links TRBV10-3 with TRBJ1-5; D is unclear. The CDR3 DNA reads TGTGCCATCAGTGAGGGAATGAGTCAGCCCCAGCATTTT. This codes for CAISEGMSQPQHF.